This T cell receptor beta chain was obtained from a study of T cell responses to AZD1222 COVID-19 vaccine. V lost 8 bases, J lost 0 bases, and 17 bases lay in between. Germline V gives CDR1 MDHEN, CDR2 SYDVKM. The CDR3 length is 15 residues. The repertoire was sequenced with immunoSEQ multiplex PCR; TCRdb's copy has only in-frame clones and lacks some. The sample includes 180,000 or so clones, around 88% of them seen just once. The rearrangement links TRBV28 to TRBJ2-7; D ambiguous. The specimen comprised peripheral blood, sampled on day 0 of AZD1222 vaccination. The source of this sequence is an adult in good health. CDR3 sequence reads: CASRPINGVSYEQYF. Written as DNA, the CDR3 is TGTGCCAGCCGGCCCATCAATGGGGTCTCCTACGAGCAGTACTTC. The full variable domain, with the rest looked up from reference TRBV28 and TRBJ2-7, is DVKVTQSSRYLVKRTGEKVFLECVQDMDHENMFWYRQDPGLGLRLIYFSYDVKMKEKGDIPEGYSVSREKKERFSLILESASTNQTSMYLCASRPINGVSYEQYFGPGTRLTVT.